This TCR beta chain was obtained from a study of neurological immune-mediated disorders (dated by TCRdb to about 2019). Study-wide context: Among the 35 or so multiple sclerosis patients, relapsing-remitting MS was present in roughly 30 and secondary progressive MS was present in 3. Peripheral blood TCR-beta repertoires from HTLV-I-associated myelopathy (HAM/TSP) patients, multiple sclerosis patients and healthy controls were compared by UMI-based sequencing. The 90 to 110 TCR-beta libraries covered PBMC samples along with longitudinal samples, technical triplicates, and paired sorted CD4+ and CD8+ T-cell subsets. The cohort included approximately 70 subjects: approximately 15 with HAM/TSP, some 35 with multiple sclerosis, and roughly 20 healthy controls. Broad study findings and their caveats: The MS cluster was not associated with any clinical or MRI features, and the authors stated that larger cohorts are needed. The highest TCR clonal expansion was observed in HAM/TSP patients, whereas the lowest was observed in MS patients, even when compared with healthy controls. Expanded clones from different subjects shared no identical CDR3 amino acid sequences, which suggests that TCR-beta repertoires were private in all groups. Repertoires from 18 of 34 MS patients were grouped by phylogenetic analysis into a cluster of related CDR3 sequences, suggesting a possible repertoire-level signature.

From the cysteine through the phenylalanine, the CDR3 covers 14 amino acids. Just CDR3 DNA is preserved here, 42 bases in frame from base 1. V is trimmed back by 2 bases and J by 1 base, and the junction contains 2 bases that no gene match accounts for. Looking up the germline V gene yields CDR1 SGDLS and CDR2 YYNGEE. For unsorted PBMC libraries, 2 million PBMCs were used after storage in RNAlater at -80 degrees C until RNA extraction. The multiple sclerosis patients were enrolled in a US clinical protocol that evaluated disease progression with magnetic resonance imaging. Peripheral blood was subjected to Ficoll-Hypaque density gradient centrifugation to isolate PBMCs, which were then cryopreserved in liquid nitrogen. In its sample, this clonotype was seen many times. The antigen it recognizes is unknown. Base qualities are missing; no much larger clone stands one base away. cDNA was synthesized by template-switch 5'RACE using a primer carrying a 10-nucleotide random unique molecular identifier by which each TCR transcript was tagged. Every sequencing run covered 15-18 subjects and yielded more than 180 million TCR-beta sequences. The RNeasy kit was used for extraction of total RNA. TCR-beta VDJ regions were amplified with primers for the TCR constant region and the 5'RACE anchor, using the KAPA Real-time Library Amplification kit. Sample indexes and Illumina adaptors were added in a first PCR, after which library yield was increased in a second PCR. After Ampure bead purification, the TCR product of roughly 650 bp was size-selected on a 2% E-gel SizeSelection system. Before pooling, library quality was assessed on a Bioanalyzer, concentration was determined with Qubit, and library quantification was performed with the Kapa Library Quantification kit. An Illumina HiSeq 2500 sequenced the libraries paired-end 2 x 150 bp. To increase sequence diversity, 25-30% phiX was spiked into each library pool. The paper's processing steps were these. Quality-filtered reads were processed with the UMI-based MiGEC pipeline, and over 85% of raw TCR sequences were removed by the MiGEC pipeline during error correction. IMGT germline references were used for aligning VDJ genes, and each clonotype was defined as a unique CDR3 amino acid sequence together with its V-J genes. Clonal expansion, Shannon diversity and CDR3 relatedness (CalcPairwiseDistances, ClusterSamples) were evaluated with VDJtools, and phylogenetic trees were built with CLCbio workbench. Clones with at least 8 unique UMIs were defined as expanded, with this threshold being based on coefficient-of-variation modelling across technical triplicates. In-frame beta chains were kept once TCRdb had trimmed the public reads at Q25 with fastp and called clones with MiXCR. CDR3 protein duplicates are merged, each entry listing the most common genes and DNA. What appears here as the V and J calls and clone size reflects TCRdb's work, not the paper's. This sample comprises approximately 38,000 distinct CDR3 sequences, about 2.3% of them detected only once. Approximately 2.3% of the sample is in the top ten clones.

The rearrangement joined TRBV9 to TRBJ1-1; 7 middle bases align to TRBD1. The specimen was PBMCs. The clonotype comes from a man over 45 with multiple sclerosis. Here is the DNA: TGTGCCAGCAGCGTTGGGACAGAGAACACTGAAGCTTTCTTT. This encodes CASSVGTENTEAFF.